The 23 T cell receptor beta chains in this list originate from one sample, sequenced in a study of T cell clonotyping in hematopoietic cell transplantation listed by TCRdb under 2021. The time point label for this specimen denotes: 100 days after allo-HCT. Receptors were amplified or captured by the immunoSEQ multiplex PCR assay. In TCRdb, the immuneACCESS table is reduced to in-frame sequences with V and J assigned. These tables do not hold every clone; where another copy was compared, an unresolved V gene accounts for under half, and the others remain unexplained. For this sample the table gives several thousand clones, of which around nine tenths were detected only once. Around 5% of the sample goes to the ten largest clones. Sample: peripheral blood mononuclear cells, taken 100 days after allogeneic stem cell transplant. The receptors come from a female patient between 35 and 55 years old who had an allogeneic stem cell transplant from a related donor, so the T cells may come from the graft donor. Some clones in this sample may be carry-over from other donors' samples.

V is TRBV5-1 and J is TRBJ2-5; D call uncertain. The germline V gene encodes CDR1 SGHRS and CDR2 YFSETQ. CDR3 length: 13 amino acids. V was pared by 4 bases and J by 3 bases, with 10 bases between. The CDR3 DNA reads as TGCGCCAGCAGCAATCCGTCGGAAGAGACCCAGTACTTC. Its protein product is CASSNPSEETQYF.

This clone appeared a few times. V usage is TRBV6-4 and J usage is TRBJ2-1, with TRBD1 matching 9 bases. The CDR3 has 15 amino acids. Germline CDR1 and CDR2: MRHNA and SNTAGT. V shed 5 bases and J 4 bases; nucleotides not matched to a gene: 6. The CDR3 DNA reads TGTGCCAGCAGTAACCTAGGACAGGGGTACAATGAGCAGTTCTTC. Amino acid sequence: CASSNLGQGYNEQFF.

The genes are TRBV5-1 and TRBJ1-1; 7 bases are shared with TRBD1. The length of the CDR3 is 17 residues. The germline V gene encodes CDR1 SGHRS and CDR2 YFSETQ. J gave up 1 base and V 2 bases, and 11 bases lay outside the gene matches. This chain's CDR3 is CASSLPRGQKSNTEAFF. The CDR3 coding sequence is TGCGCCAGCAGCTTACCCCGGGGACAGAAATCGAACACTGAAGCTTTCTTT.

The count of this clone is one. V gene TRBV5-4 combines with J gene TRBJ1-2; 8 positions agree with TRBD1. The V and J ends lost 4 bases and 8 bases, in that order; junction bases with no gene match: 19. Germline CDR1 SGHNT, CDR2 YYREEE (reference sequence). The CDR3 loop spans 17 amino acids. The CDR3 region has the DNA TGTGCCAGCAGCAAACCACTCGGACGGACAGGGAAAGTCGGCTACACCTTC. Protein product: CASSKPLGRTGKVGYTF.

This clone was detected once. The chain joins TRBV6-5 to TRBJ2-7, with D possibly TRBD2 on 6 matching bases. CDR1 and CDR2 from the germline V gene are MNHEY and SVGAGI. V was trimmed by 1 base and J by 7 bases, leaving 14 bases between them. This CDR3 is 14 amino acids long. Here the CDR3 reads CASSYLTGVDEQYF. CDR3 DNA: TGTGCCAGCAGTTACTTGACGGGAGTTGATGAGCAGTACTTC.

The chain has TRBV7-9 and TRBJ2-5, with a possible D match to TRBD2 (6 bases). CDR3 length equals 16 residues. V lost 8 bases and J 0 bases, leaving 19 bases between the germline ends. Germline V gene lookup returns CDR1 SEHNR and CDR2 FQNEAQ (reference sequence). DNA of the CDR3: TGTGCCAGCGCCCCACCGCGGGGACTGAACCAAGAGACCCAGTACTTC. It specifies CASAPPRGLNQETQYF.

This clone was recorded once. This chain connects TRBV4-3 to TRBJ2-1, with 9 bases lining up with TRBD2. Germline-derived CDR1 and CDR2 are LGHNA and YSLEER. V dropped 0 bases and J dropped 9; count of bases not matched to a gene: 6. The CDR3 totals 15 residues. Here the CDR3 reads CASSQDSSGIFEQFF. CDR3 nucleotides: TGCGCCAGCAGCCAAGATTCTAGCGGGATTTTTGAGCAGTTCTTC.

The chain recombines TRBV11-2 with TRBJ2-7; 8 positions agree with TRBD2. The CDR3 sequence is 15 residues long. CDR1 and CDR2 (germline): SGHAT, FQNNGV. J gave up 11 bases and V 0 bases, and 12 bases lay outside the gene matches. The CDR3 bases are TGTGCCAGCAGCTTAGATGCGGGGGGCGGGCTTGAGAAGTACTTC. Protein sequence: CASSLDAGGGLEKYF.

This clone was seen only once. The gene calls are TRBV2 and TRBJ1-1, with 10 nucleotides matching TRBD1. Germline CDR1 is SNHLY and CDR2 is FYNNEI. V shed 1 base and J 3 bases; nucleotides not matched to a gene: 2. The CDR3 is made up of 15 amino acids. The CDR3 bases are TGTGCCAGCAGTGAAGAGGGACAGGGGTACACTGAAGCTTTCTTT. Protein product: CASSEEGQGYTEAFF.

The rearrangement links TRBV6-5 to TRBJ2-2; D is ambiguous. V was shortened by 7 bases and J by 5 bases, with 14 bases between the two germline ends. From germline, CDR1 is MNHEY and CDR2 SVGAGI. This CDR3 comprises 14 residues. The CDR3 here is CASKDSLGTGELFF. Written as DNA, the CDR3 is TGTGCCAGCAAGGATAGCTTGGGGACCGGGGAGCTGTTTTTT.

The V gene is TRBV11-2, the J gene TRBJ2-1, with TRBD2 matching over 8 bases. The CDR3 is 13 amino acids. Germline V gives CDR1 SGHAT, CDR2 FQNNGV. J gave up 6 bases and V 4 bases, and 2 bases lay outside the gene matches. CDR3 residues: CASSSGLANEQFF. In DNA form, the CDR3 reads TGTGCCAGCAGCTCTGGACTAGCCAATGAGCAGTTCTTC.

The rearrangement uses TRBV15 and TRBJ1-4; 9 bases match TRBD1. The CDR3 length is 16 residues. CDR1 is LNHNV and CDR2 is YYDKDF in the germline V gene (reference sequence). V was pared by 2 bases and J by 5 bases, with 6 bases of the junction left unmatched. CDR3 DNA: TGTGCCACCAGCAGAAAGCGCGGGACAGGGAATGAAAAACTGTTTTTT. It yields the protein CATSRKRGTGNEKLFF.

The rearrangement uses TRBV2 and TRBJ1-5, with 7 bases fitting TRBD1. The CDR3 is 15 residues long. In germline, CDR1 is SNHLY, CDR2 FYNNEI. Trimming took 5 bases from V and 4 from J; bases not matched to a gene: 8. CDR3 protein: CASSLGQWLNQPQHF. CDR3 coding DNA: TGTGCCAGCAGTTTGGGACAGTGGCTGAATCAGCCCCAGCATTTT.

The rearrangement links TRBV5-1 to TRBJ2-3; D possibly corresponds to TRBD1 (5 bases). Germline CDR1 is SGHRS and CDR2 is YFSETQ. The CDR3 spans 13 residues. Trimming took off 4 bases at V and 10 bases at J, with 16 bases between the two ends. The CDR3 sequence is CASSLTELGAQYF. In DNA form, the CDR3 reads TGCGCCAGCAGCCTGACAGAGCTAGGGGCGCAGTATTTT.

J is TRBJ2-3 and V is TRBV28; TRBD2 aligns across 13 bases. From germline, CDR1 is MDHEN and CDR2 SYDVKM. The CDR3 contains 15 residues. The J segment lost 5 bases and the V segment lost 7 bases, leaving 6 bases of the junction unmatched. The CDR3 loop is CASNRLAGGGDTQYF. The CDR3 DNA is TGTGCCAGCAATCGACTAGCGGGAGGAGGAGATACGCAGTATTTT. Supplemented by reference TRBV28 and TRBJ2-3, the full variable domain reads DVKVTQSSRYLVKRTGEKVFLECVQDMDHENMFWYRQDPGLGLRLIYFSYDVKMKEKGDIPEGYSVSREKKERFSLILESASTNQTSMYLCASNRLAGGGDTQYFGPGTRLTVL.

This clone came up once. J is TRBJ1-3 and V is TRBV19, with D unresolved. The V end was cut by 2 bases, the J end by 1 base, with 0 bases between. The CDR3 has 12 residues. The germline V gene has CDR1 LNHDA and CDR2 SQIVND (reference sequence). CDR3 sequence: CASSISGNTIYF. CDR3 DNA: TGTGCCAGTAGTATATCTGGAAACACCATATATTTT.

The chain links TRBV15 to TRBJ2-6, with D possibly matching TRBD1 (7 bases). The germline gives CDR1 LNHNV, CDR2 YYDKDF (reference sequence). Trimming pared 8 bases from V and 0 bases from J, leaving 11 bases between. The CDR3 totals 15 residues. Here the CDR3 DNA reads TGTGCCACCTCAGGGGGGCTCTCTGGGGCCAACGTCCTGACTTTC. Protein: CATSGGLSGANVLTF.

V is TRBV12-5 and J is TRBJ2-5; D is uncertain. The germline V and J ends were trimmed by 5 bases and 5 bases, with 12 bases remaining between them. The CDR3 spans 13 residues. Per the germline V gene, CDR1 is LGHNT and CDR2 is FRNRAP. CDR3 amino acids: CASGPGVSETQYF. The CDR3 nucleotides read TGTGCTAGTGGTCCAGGAGTCTCGGAGACCCAGTACTTC.

The rearrangement links TRBV7-2 to TRBJ1-1, with unresolved D. Trimming took off 1 base at V and 8 bases at J, with 8 bases between the two ends. The CDR3 is 12 residues long. Per the germline V gene, CDR1 is SGHTA and CDR2 is FQGNSA. Here the CDR3 reads CASSLGIREAFF. Here the CDR3 DNA reads TGTGCCAGCAGCTTAGGTATCAGAGAAGCTTTCTTT.

Judged by abundance, this clone is large. This chain connects TRBV30 to TRBJ2-7, with 7 positions matching TRBD1. The CDR3 loop spans 13 amino acids. Germline V gene lookup returns CDR1 GTSNPN and CDR2 SVGIG (reference sequence). V dropped 5 bases and J dropped 5; count of bases not matched to a gene: 9. This CDR3 reads CAWDRQGVHEQYF. For the CDR3, the DNA is TGTGCCTGGGATCGACAGGGAGTCCACGAGCAGTACTTC.

The chain links TRBV7-8 to TRBJ1-2, with a tentative D call TRBD1 (6 bases). The CDR3 is 14 amino acids. V was clipped by 3 bases and J by 3 bases, with 11 bases between them. Per the germline V gene, CDR1 is SGHVS and CDR2 is FQNEAQ. CDR3 DNA sequence: TGTGCCAGCAGCTTGGACAGATCGGACTATGGCTACACCTTC. Amino acids: CASSLDRSDYGYTF.

This sequence joins TRBV2 and TRBJ2-5; no reliable D call. From germline, CDR1 is SNHLY and CDR2 FYNNEI. The V and J ends lost 1 base and 2 bases respectively, with 11 bases between them. This CDR3 is built from 15 residues. CDR3 loop: CASSEGAIPQETQYF. The CDR3 DNA reads as TGTGCCAGCAGTGAAGGGGCGATTCCTCAAGAGACCCAGTACTTC.

The chain recombines TRBV27 with TRBJ1-4; the D gene is possibly TRBD1 (6 bases). This CDR3 region has 15 residues. Per the germline V gene, CDR1 is MNHEY and CDR2 is SMNVEV (reference sequence). Trimming pared 5 bases from V and 5 bases from J, leaving 15 bases between. The CDR3 sequence is CASSARGVLNEKLFF. The CDR3 DNA is TGTGCCAGCAGTGCAAGGGGGGTCTTGAATGAAAAACTGTTTTTT.